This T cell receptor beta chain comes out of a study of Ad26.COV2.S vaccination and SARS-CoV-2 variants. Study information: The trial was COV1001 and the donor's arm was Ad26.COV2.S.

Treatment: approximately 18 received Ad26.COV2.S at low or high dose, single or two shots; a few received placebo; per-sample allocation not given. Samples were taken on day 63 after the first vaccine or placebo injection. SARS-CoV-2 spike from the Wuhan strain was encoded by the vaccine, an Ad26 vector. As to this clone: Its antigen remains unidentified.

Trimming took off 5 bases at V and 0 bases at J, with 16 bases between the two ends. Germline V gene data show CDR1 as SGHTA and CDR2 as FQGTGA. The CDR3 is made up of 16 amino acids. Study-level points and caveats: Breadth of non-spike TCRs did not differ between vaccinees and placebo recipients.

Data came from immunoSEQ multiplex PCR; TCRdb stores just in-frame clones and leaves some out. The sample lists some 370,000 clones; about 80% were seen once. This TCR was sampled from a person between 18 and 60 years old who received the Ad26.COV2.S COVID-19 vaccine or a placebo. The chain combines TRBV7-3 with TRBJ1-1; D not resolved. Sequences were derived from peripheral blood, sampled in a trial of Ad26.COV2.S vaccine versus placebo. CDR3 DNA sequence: TGTGCCAGCAGCCCGATGGGTAGGACGATGAACACTGAAGCTTTCTTT. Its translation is CASSPMGRTMNTEAFF.